Listed here are 22 T cell receptor beta chains from one sample, sequenced in a study of Ad26.COV2.S vaccination and SARS-CoV-2 variants. Documented treatment: some 19 received Ad26.COV2.S at low or high dose, single or two shots; roughly 5 received placebo; per-sample allocation not given. Each sample was drawn 63 days after the first injection (of vaccine or placebo). Some clones are missing from TCRdb's copy, which holds only in-frame ones; the method was immunoSEQ multiplex PCR. The data hold approximately 300,000 clones, with around four fifths observed a single time. The sequencing used peripheral blood, collected in a trial of Ad26.COV2.S vaccine versus placebo. The receptors were gathered from a person aged 18-65 years who received the Ad26.COV2.S COVID-19 vaccine or a placebo.

V is TRBV15 and J is TRBJ2-1; TRBD2 agrees at 8 bases. Germline assignment: CDR1 LNHNV and CDR2 YYDKDF (reference sequence). The CDR3 sequence is 17 residues long. Losses at the gene ends were 0 bases for V and 0 bases for J; bases not matched to a gene: 4. The CDR3 loop is CATSRDNSGVSYNEQFF. The CDR3 DNA sequence: TGTGCCACCAGCAGAGATAATAGCGGGGTCTCCTACAATGAGCAGTTCTTC.

The chain is built from TRBV5-1 and TRBJ2-5; D possibly corresponds to TRBD1 (5 bases). Germline V gives CDR1 SGHRS, CDR2 YFSETQ. The length of the CDR3 is 14 residues. Trimming stripped 4 bases from V and 7 bases from J, with 17 bases between. CDR3 DNA: TGCGCCAGCAGCACGGACCAGGGTACAGGGACCCAGTACTTC. Residues: CASSTDQGTGTQYF.

The V and J genes are TRBV7-2 and TRBJ2-3; no reliable D call. Trimming removed 2 bases from V and 4 bases from J, with 4 bases in between. Germline V CDR1 and CDR2: SGHTA, FQGNSA. This CDR3 is built from 12 residues. The CDR3 reads CASSLKADTQYF. The DNA of the CDR3 is TGTGCCAGCAGCTTAAAGGCAGATACGCAGTATTTT.

The genes are TRBV3-1 (or the pseudogene TRBV3-2) and TRBJ1-1, with D tentatively TRBD1 (6 bases). The V end lost 2 bases, the J end lost 0 bases, and 10 bases lay between the germline ends. CDR3 size: 15 residues. Germline V lookup: CDR1 LGHDT, CDR2 YNNKEL (reference sequence). For the CDR3, the DNA is TGTGCCAGCAGCCAAACAGGGCGTATGAACACTGAAGCTTTCTTT. This gives the protein CASSQTGRMNTEAFF.

The rearrangement links TRBV6-5 to TRBJ1-1; D is unclear. This CDR3 contains 15 residues. V was trimmed by 0 bases and J by 5 bases, leaving 13 bases between them. In germline, CDR1 is MNHEY, CDR2 SVGAGI. The CDR3 protein is CASSYSSGGETEAFF. DNA of the CDR3: TGTGCCAGCAGTTACTCGAGCGGTGGTGAGACTGAAGCTTTCTTT.

This clone occurred a few times. This chain joins TRBV28 and TRBJ1-2; TRBD1 matches at 7 bases. Germline lookup yields CDR1 MDHEN and CDR2 SYDVKM. The CDR3 contains 12 residues. Trimming cost V 7 bases and J 8 bases; bases outside gene matches: 7. The CDR3 coding sequence is TGTGCCAGCAAAGACAGGGTCGGGGGCTACACCTTC. Translated, it gives CASKDRVGGYTF.

This chain links TRBV2 with TRBJ1-4; 9 nucleotides match TRBD1. The ends lost 6 bases at V and 7 bases at J; junction bases unmatched: 12. Germline CDR1 is SNHLY and CDR2 is FYNNEI. The CDR3 length is 16 residues. This CDR3 reads CASSPGQGLLGEKLFF. CDR3 in DNA: TGTGCCAGCAGCCCGGGACAGGGTCTTTTGGGTGAAAAACTGTTTTTT.

This chain joins TRBV5-6 and TRBJ1-3; a weak D match, TRBD1 (5 bases). The CDR3 sequence is 15 residues long. Germline lookup yields CDR1 SGHDT and CDR2 YYEEEE. V lost 7 bases to trimming and J lost 1 base, with 15 bases between them. CDR3 nucleotides: TGTGCCAGCGCCCCGGGGCCTGTGTCTGGAAACACCATATATTTT. Encoded protein: CASAPGPVSGNTIYF.

This chain connects TRBV3-1 (or the pseudogene TRBV3-2) to TRBJ1-2, with 7 bases aligning to TRBD1. The germline V gene encodes CDR1 LGHDT and CDR2 YNNKEL (reference sequence). J gave up 2 bases and V 3 bases, and 6 bases lay outside the gene matches. The CDR3 consists of 15 residues. The CDR3 DNA reads as TGTGCCAGCAGCCAGCGAGGGGGCGGCAACTATGGCTACACCTTC. This translates into CASSQRGGGNYGYTF.

V and J are TRBV6-5 and TRBJ1-2, with D perhaps matching TRBD1 (5 bases). This CDR3 is built from 15 residues. From germline, CDR1 is MNHEY and CDR2 SVGAGI. With 5 bases removed from V and 0 bases from J, the gap between germline ends came to 13 bases. CDR3 region: CASSPRGVANYGYTF. The CDR3 nucleotides are TGTGCCAGCAGTCCCCGGGGGGTAGCTAACTATGGCTACACCTTC.

A note on this clone: The DNA is omitted, as the CDR3 cannot be located on it reliably, and the CDR3 follows TCRdb's listing. The rearrangement joins TRBV15 to TRBJ2-5. Germline V CDR1 and CDR2: LNHNV, YYDKDF (reference sequence). The CDR3 has 16 residues if both end residues are counted. The CDR3 is CATSRDLSGPGETQYF.

The chain uses TRBV9 and TRBJ2-1, with D perhaps given as TRBD1 or TRBD2 (6 bases each). CDR3 length: 15 residues. Trimming stripped 2 bases from V and 0 bases from J, with 9 bases between. CDR1 is SGDLS and CDR2 is YYNGEE in the germline V gene. CDR3 region: CASSVRGRSYNEQFF. CDR3 nucleotides: TGTGCCAGCAGCGTTCGGGGGCGCTCCTACAATGAGCAGTTCTTC.

The gene calls are TRBV15 and TRBJ2-4; D uncertain. The CDR3 runs to 15 residues. V lost 0 bases to trimming and J lost 1 base, with 7 bases between them. CDR1 is LNHNV and CDR2 is YYDKDF in the germline V gene (reference sequence). The CDR3 sequence: CATSRDAAAKNIQYF. CDR3 DNA sequence: TGTGCCACCAGCAGAGATGCCGCGGCCAAAAACATTCAGTACTTC. The full variable domain, its missing parts supplied by reference TRBV15 and TRBJ2-4, is DAMVIQNPRYQVTQFGKPVTLSCSQTLNHNVMYWYQQKSSQAPKLLFHYYDKDFNNEADTPDNFQSRRPNTSFCFLDIRSPGLGDTAMYLCATSRDAAAKNIQYFGAGTRLSVL.

V usage is TRBV10-3 and J usage is TRBJ1-2, with unresolved D. CDR1 ENHRY and CDR2 SYGVKD come from the germline V gene. This CDR3 contains 13 residues. Trimming removed 0 bases from V and 4 bases from J, with 6 bases in between. CDR3 amino acids: CAISESMGYGYTF. In DNA form, the CDR3 reads TGTGCCATCAGTGAGTCGATGGGCTATGGCTACACCTTC.

This clone was detected only a few times. The chain has TRBV24-1 and TRBJ2-1; possibly TRBD2 for D (7 bases). V was shortened by 8 bases and J by 4 bases, with 17 bases between the two germline ends. This CDR3 is built from 15 residues. The germline gives CDR1 KGHDR, CDR2 SFDVKD. The CDR3 DNA reads as TGTGCCACCACCCCCGGCGGGGGCCCTTACAATGAGCAGTTCTTC. Translating gives CATTPGGGPYNEQFF.

A few counts support this clone. V and J are TRBV6-5 and TRBJ1-2; D is uncertain. V lost 10 bases to trimming and J lost 6 bases, with 18 bases between them. CDR1 and CDR2 (germline): MNHEY, SVGAGI. The CDR3 runs to 13 residues. The CDR3: CATPGQSRHGYTF. The DNA for the CDR3 is TGTGCCACTCCGGGTCAATCAAGGCATGGCTACACCTTC.

V gene TRBV5-6 combines with J gene TRBJ2-3; 9 bases are shared with TRBD1. The germline V gene encodes CDR1 SGHDT and CDR2 YYEEEE. CDR3 length: 16 residues. The V segment lost 0 bases and the J segment 3 bases; nucleotides outside the gene matches: 5. DNA of the CDR3: TGTGCCAGCAGCTTGGGGACAGGGGTTAGAACAGATACGCAGTATTTT. It encodes CASSLGTGVRTDTQYF.

This chain links TRBV28 with TRBJ1-2; no firm D call. Trimming removed 6 bases from V and 4 bases from J, with 18 bases in between. The CDR3 loop spans 15 amino acids. Germline V gene data show CDR1 as MDHEN and CDR2 as SYDVKM. The CDR3 DNA reads as TGTGCCAGCAGCCAAGTTAAAATCCTGGGCTATGGCTACACCTTC. Translating it yields CASSQVKILGYGYTF.

The CDR3 DNA reads as TGTGCCAGCAGCGCGTCGGACTTTCGCCAAGAGACCCAGTACTTC. This sequence encodes CASSASDFRQETQYF. J is TRBJ2-5 and V is TRBV7-2; possibly TRBD2 for D (5 bases). CDR3 length: 15 residues. The germline V gene has CDR1 SGHTA and CDR2 FQGNSA. Trimming stripped 5 bases from V and 1 base from J, with 14 bases between. Variable domain in full (rest from reference TRBV7-2 and TRBJ2-5): GAGVSQSPSNKVTEKGKDVELRCDPISGHTALYWYRQSLGQGLEFLIYFQGNSAPDKSGLPSDRFSAERTGGSVSTLTIQRTQQEDSAVYLCASSASDFRQETQYFGPGTRLLVL.

This chain joins TRBV10-3 and TRBJ2-5, with D perhaps matching TRBD1 (5 bases). V lost 4 bases to trimming and J lost 2 bases, with 20 bases between them. The CDR3 has 17 amino acids. The germline V gene has CDR1 ENHRY and CDR2 SYGVKD. The CDR3 DNA reads TGTGCCATCAGTGGGGGCAGGGCGTCTAACTATCAAGAGACCCAGTACTTC. It translates to CAISGGRASNYQETQYF.

V usage is TRBV7-6 and J usage is TRBJ2-7, with 9 bases aligning to TRBD1. V trimming: 1 base; J trimming: 3 bases; junction bases outside the gene matches: 4. Germline lookup yields CDR1 SGHVS and CDR2 FNYEAQ. This CDR3 spans 15 amino acids. CDR3 nucleotide sequence: TGTGCCAGCAGCTTAGAGGACAGGGGCCTCTACGAGCAGTACTTC. Translation: CASSLEDRGLYEQYF.

V is TRBV28 and J is TRBJ2-1; D gene unclear. V was shortened by 3 bases and J by 3 bases, with 9 bases between the two germline ends. The CDR3 extends over 14 amino acids. The germline V gene has CDR1 MDHEN and CDR2 SYDVKM. CDR3 amino acids: CASSFFADYNEQFF. CDR3 nucleotides: TGTGCCAGCAGTTTTTTTGCGGACTACAATGAGCAGTTCTTC.